This TCR beta chain came from a study of T cell repertoires in cytomegalovirus infection. Whole-study context: Shared public TCR beta signatures pointed to both CMV infection and a matching HLA type. Study-level points and caveats: CMV-specific TCR beta clonotypes restricted by HLA-C were the ones dominating the ex vivo response. There were carriers of CMV plus the relevant HLA, and cumulative public TCR beta family frequency identified them.

The J segment lost 1 base and the V segment lost 4 bases, leaving 10 bases of the junction unmatched. Germline-derived CDR1 and CDR2 are DFQATT and SNEGSKA (reference sequence). The CDR3 covers 16 residues. Comments on this clonotype: Its antigen is undetermined.

TCRdb reanalysed the reads using MiXCR and keeps one entry per CDR3 protein. The sample lists 800,000 to 950,000 distinct CDR3 sequences; approximately 29% were seen once. This rearrangement joins TRBV20-1 to TRBJ2-7; 10 bases fit TRBD1. This specimen was cultured CD8+ T cells from PBMCs, taken from culture after CMV antigen stimulation. The clonotype originates from a human donor in good health (CMV status not recorded). Some clones in this sample may be carry-over from other donors' samples. This CDR3 is CSATNLGTGVSYEQYF. The CDR3 DNA sequence: TGCAGTGCTACCAACCTCGGGACAGGGGTTTCCTACGAGCAGTACTTC.